This record concerns one T cell receptor beta chain sequence. TCRdb fed the RACE reads into MiXCR, producing one record per CDR3 protein. The sample holds approximately 77,000 distinct CDR3 sequences, 6% to 9% seen once. V was clipped by 7 bases and J by 10 bases, with 19 bases between them. CDR3 length: 12 residues. CDR1 and CDR2 (germline): SQVTM, ANQGSEA. This sample stems from a study of human T cells and chemical hapten exposure. Study details: Patch tests of 0.01% DPC on the upper back were read at 6 days. Among samples, TCR yields varied mainly because of small differences in pooled library volume.

Time point meaning: patch test 1, 2 weeks after DPC sensitization. Described treatment: therapeutic diphenylcyclopropenone sensitization with weekly scalp DPC. Material: whole blood, obtained in connection with sensitization to the hapten diphenylcyclopropenone (DPC). This chain uses TRBV29-1 with TRBJ1-1; D perhaps matches TRBD1 (6 bases). The source is a woman in her thirties with alopecia areata. Some clones in this sample may be carry-over from other donors' samples. The CDR3 sequence: CSAIDPTGLAFF. The DNA for the CDR3 is TGCAGCGCTATTGACCCGACAGGCTTAGCTTTCTTT.